The rows below give T cell receptor beta chains drawn from one sample of a study of tumor-infiltrating lymphocytes in oesophageal squamous cell carcinoma. TCRdb itself ran the PCR reads through MiXCR, one entry per CDR3 protein. The sample lists 8,700 or so distinct CDR3 sequences; 66% were seen once. Material: esophageal tumor tissue. The receptors were gathered from a female donor with esophageal squamous cell carcinoma. Both conserved end residues are part of each CDR3. D genes are given only for firm matches. The size field is filled for only some rows; it gives once, few, many or a size class.

>-|TRBJ2-2|TRBV7-3|TRBD1
CASSLDRGGTGELFF
TGTGCCAGCAGCCTTGACAGGGGCGGCACCGGGGAGCTGTTTTTT
>-|TRBJ2-3|TRBV7-3|-
CASSSNTDTQYF
TGTGCCAGCAGCTCGAACACAGATACGCAGTATTTT
>-|TRBJ2-3|TRBV10-1|TRBD2
CASRGAGADTQYF
TGCGCCAGCAGGGGAGCGGGAGCAGATACGCAGTATTTT
>-|TRBJ2-1|TRBV11-3|TRBD1
CASSPRDRGSYNEQFF
TGTGCCAGCAGCCCCCGGGACAGGGGATCCTACAATGAGCAGTTCTTC
>few|TRBJ2-1|TRBV7-9|-
CASSLGPAAYNEQFF
TGTGCCAGCAGCTTGGGGCCTGCGGCCTACAATGAGCAGTTCTTC
>-|TRBJ2-3|TRBV7-8|-
CASSRAHRGGHTDTQYF
TGTGCCAGCAGCCGAGCCCATCGAGGTGGGCACACAGATACGCAGTATTTT
>few|TRBJ2-5|TRBV7-9|TRBD1
CASSLVGQNLQETQYF
TGTGCCAGCAGCTTAGTGGGACAGAATCTCCAAGAGACCCAGTACTTC
>once|TRBJ2-1|TRBV12-3/TRBV12-4|TRBD2
CASTAGRFSGRSNEQFF
TGTGCCAGCACCGCGGGTAGATTTAGCGGGAGATCCAATGAGCAGTTCTTC
>-|TRBJ2-3|TRBV7-3|TRBD1
CASSLVGTGYTDTQYF
TGTGCCAGCAGCTTAGTAGGGACAGGGTATACAGATACGCAGTATTTT
>-|TRBJ2-1|TRBV4-1|TRBD1
CASSQGQGGNEQFF
TGCGCCAGCAGCCAAGGACAGGGTGGCAATGAGCAGTTCTTC
>-|TRBJ2-3|TRBV7-4|-
CASSPQDTQYF
TGTGCCAGCAGCCCCCAAGATACGCAGTATTTT
>-|TRBJ1-2|TRBV7-8|-
CASSLVGDGYTF
TGTGCCAGCAGCTTAGTGGGGGATGGCTACACCTTC
>-|TRBJ1-3|TRBV7-6|-
CASSPSGTGNTIYF
TGTGCCAGCAGCCCTTCCGGGACAGGAAACACCATATATTTT
>-|TRBJ2-3|TRBV19|-
CASSIRRGSTDTQYF
TGTGCCAGTAGTATCAGGCGAGGGAGCACAGATACGCAGTATTTT
>-|TRBJ2-1|TRBV7-6|TRBD2
CASSLGSGFGNEQFF
TGTGCTAGCAGCTTAGGTAGCGGGTTTGGTAATGAGCAGTTCTTC
>-|TRBJ2-5|TRBV12-3/TRBV12-4|-
CASSRFRGARETQYF
TGTGCCAGCAGCCGCTTCAGGGGGGCCCGAGAGACCCAGTACTTC
>once|TRBJ2-5|TRBV10-1|TRBD1
CASSPTGLETQYF
TGCGCCAGCAGTCCGACAGGGTTAGAGACCCAGTACTTC
>-|TRBJ2-3|TRBV7-6|-
CASSLVGASDTQYF
TGTGCCAGCAGCTTAGTGGGGGCGTCAGATACGCAGTATTTT
>-|TRBJ2-2|TRBV7-6|-
CASSLGLGGTGELFF
TGTGCCAGCAGCTTAGGGCTAGGAGGGACCGGGGAGCTGTTTTTT
>-|TRBJ2-3|TRBV27|TRBD2
CASRTLTSGFTDTQYF
TGTGCCAGCAGGACCCTTACTAGCGGATTCACAGATACGCAGTATTTT
>-|TRBJ2-5|TRBV11-2|-
CASSPKRWYQETQYF
TGTGCCAGCAGCCCGAAGCGTTGGTACCAAGAGACCCAGTACTTC
>-|TRBJ2-5|TRBV6-2/TRBV6-3|TRBD1
CASRPGTGDLETQYF
TGTGCCAGCAGACCCGGGACAGGGGATTTGGAGACCCAGTACTTC
>-|TRBJ2-3|TRBV7-9|-
CASSLAGGSTDTQYF
TGTGCCAGCAGCTTAGCGGGAGGAAGTACAGATACGCAGTATTTT
>-|TRBJ2-5|TRBV6-1|-
CASSEGRGGNEQYF
TGTGCCAGCAGTGAAGGACGGGGTGGGAATGAGCAGTACTTC
>few|TRBJ1-1|TRBV5-5|-
CASSLASYTEAFF
TGTGCCAGCAGCTTGGCCTCCTACACTGAAGCTTTCTTT
>many|TRBJ1-2|TRBV7-2|-
CASSVGQITDYGYTF
TGTGCCAGCAGCGTCGGGCAGATAACGGACTATGGCTACACCTTC
>-|TRBJ2-5|TRBV7-9|TRBD2
CASSTLAGVGETQYF
TGTGCCAGCAGCACTCTAGCGGGAGTCGGAGAGACCCAGTACTTC
>-|TRBJ2-1|TRBV11-2|TRBD1
CASSGGQVQFF
TGTGCCAGCAGCGGAGGACAGGTACAGTTCTTC
>-|TRBJ2-2|TRBV12-3/TRBV12-4|TRBD2
CASSSPLAGGHTGELFF
TGTGCCAGCAGTTCCCCGCTAGCGGGAGGCCACACCGGGGAGCTGTTTTTT
>-|TRBJ2-7|TRBV2|-
CASKRGPYNEQYF
TGTGCCAGCAAGAGGGGACCCTACAATGAGCAGTACTTC
>-|TRBJ2-7|TRBV12-3/TRBV12-4|-
CASSGSNLRNEQYF
TGTGCCAGCAGTGGCTCCAACCTCCGCAATGAGCAGTACTTC
>few|TRBJ1-4|TRBV7-8|-
CASSLSGVATNEKLFF
TGTGCCAGCAGCTTAAGTGGCGTTGCAACTAATGAAAAACTGTTTTTT
>-|TRBJ1-5|TRBV12-3/TRBV12-4|-
CASSLWQGDQPQHF
TGTGCCAGCAGTTTATGGCAGGGAGATCAGCCCCAGCATTTT
>-|TRBJ1-2|TRBV6-1|-
CASSEGADYGYTF
TGTGCCAGCAGTGAAGGAGCAGACTATGGCTACACCTTC
>-|TRBJ1-1|TRBV12-3/TRBV12-4|-
CASSYRGMNTEAFF
TGTGCCAGCAGTTATCGGGGGATGAACACTGAAGCTTTCTTT
>-|TRBJ2-7|TRBV7-2|-
CASSAVRGYEQYF
TGTGCCAGCAGCGCGGTCAGGGGCTACGAGCAGTACTTC
>-|TRBJ2-1|TRBV24-1|TRBD2
CATSDLRLAGDNEQFF
TGTGCCACCAGTGATTTACGACTAGCGGGAGACAATGAGCAGTTCTTC
>-|TRBJ2-7|TRBV28|-
CASSGTRGWEQYF
TGTGCCAGCAGTGGGACACGAGGTTGGGAGCAGTACTTC
>-|TRBJ2-3|TRBV11-2|-
CASSLGLLGDRTDTQYF
TGTGCCAGCAGCTTAGGGTTGTTGGGGGATCGCACAGATACGCAGTATTTT
>-|TRBJ2-7|TRBV12-3/TRBV12-4|TRBD2
CASSFGPTSGTYEQYF
TGTGCCAGCAGTTTCGGTCCGACTAGCGGAACCTACGAGCAGTACTTC
>few|TRBJ2-1|TRBV7-2|TRBD2
CASSLGTSGSDEQFF
TGTGCCAGCAGCTTAGGGACTAGCGGGAGCGATGAGCAGTTCTTC
>once|TRBJ2-5|TRBV7-6|-
CASSLAFGGETQYF
TGTGCCAGCAGCTTAGCTTTTGGGGGTGAGACCCAGTACTTC
>few|TRBJ1-1|TRBV10-3|-
CAISELGKNTEAFF
TGTGCCATCAGTGAGTTAGGGAAGAACACTGAAGCTTTCTTT
>medium-sized|TRBJ2-3|TRBV2|-
CASSQPGRSVNTQYF
TGTGCCAGCAGCCAACCGGGTCGATCGGTGAATACGCAGTATTTT
>-|TRBJ2-7|TRBV6-1|TRBD2
CASSEVAGSNYEQYF
TGTGCCAGCAGTGAAGTAGCGGGATCTAACTACGAGCAGTACTTC
>once|TRBJ2-1|TRBV7-4|TRBD2
CASSWGGGANNEQFF
TGTGCCAGCAGCTGGGGCGGGGGGGCTAACAATGAGCAGTTCTTC
>once|TRBJ1-1|TRBV7-4|-
CASSLRVSNTEAFF
TGTGCCAGCAGCCTCAGGGTGTCGAACACTGAAGCTTTCTTT
>-|TRBJ2-1|TRBV7-3|TRBD2
CASSYGGLEGNEQFF
TGTGCCAGCAGCTACGGGGGACTAGAGGGCAATGAGCAGTTCTTC
>-|TRBJ2-3|TRBV28|-
CASSLGRILTDTQYF
TGTGCCAGCAGTTTGGGACGGATTCTCACAGATACGCAGTATTTT
>-|TRBJ1-6|TRBV7-2|-
CASSLGALNSPLHF
TGTGCCAGCAGCTTAGGGGCGCTGAATTCACCCCTCCACTTT
>-|TRBJ2-1|TRBV7-2|-
CASSLDANPYNEQFF
TGTGCCAGCAGCTTAGATGCGAACCCCTACAATGAGCAGTTCTTC
>few|TRBJ2-4|TRBV28|-
CASSETESEQYF
TGTGCCAGCAGTGAGACGGAGTCGGAGCAGTACTTC
>-|TRBJ2-7|TRBV7-2|-
CVSSYHYEQYF
TGTGTCAGCAGCTACCACTACGAGCAGTACTTC
>-|TRBJ2-1|TRBV11-2|-
CASSLARGVDEQFF
TGTGCCAGCAGCTTAGCCAGGGGGGTCGATGAGCAGTTCTTC